The 19 T cell receptor beta chains reported below all come from one sample, sequenced in a study of CD8 T cells in ankylosing spondylitis. One entry per CDR3 protein, called by TCRdb with MiXCR from the 5' RACE reads. The top ten hold less than 1.1% of the sample, which has fewer than 400,000 distinct CDR3 sequences, roughly 14% seen once. The specimen was blood, either unsorted or a sorted T cell fraction (not recorded which). Receptor source: a male donor with ankylosing spondylitis or in good health (not recorded which).

The chain carries TRBV20-1 and TRBJ2-1; TRBD2 agrees at 8 bases. V gave up 6 bases and J gave up 0 bases; unmatched junction bases: 1. This CDR3 contains 13 residues. Germline loops: CDR1 DFQATT, CDR2 SNEGSKA (reference sequence). CDR3 sequence: CSAGGGSYNEQFF. The CDR3 nucleotides read TGCAGTGCCGGGGGGGGCTCCTACAATGAGCAGTTCTTC.

There are many counts of this clonotype. V and J are TRBV6-5 and TRBJ2-1, with 7 bases fitting TRBD2. J gave up 2 bases and V 4 bases, and 8 bases lay outside the gene matches. CDR1 and CDR2 (germline): MNHEY, SVGAGI. The CDR3 totals 16 residues. The CDR3 reads CASSSGGSGPYNEQFF. The DNA for the CDR3 is TGTGCCAGCAGTTCGGGAGGTAGTGGTCCCTACAATGAGCAGTTCTTC.

V usage is TRBV14 and J usage is TRBJ2-5, with D uncertain. There are 15 residues in the CDR3. The V gene's germline CDR1 is SGHDN and CDR2 FVKESK. Trimming removed 4 bases from V and 3 bases from J, with 15 bases in between. The CDR3 loop is CASSPKYSTEETQYF. CDR3 coding DNA: TGTGCCAGCAGCCCCAAATACTCGACGGAAGAGACCCAGTACTTC. The full variable domain, its missing parts supplied by reference TRBV14 and TRBJ2-5, is EAGVTQFPSHSVIEKGQTVTLRCDPISGHDNLYWYRRVMGKEIKFLLHFVKESKQDESGMPNNRFLAERTGGTYSTLKVQPAELEDSGVYFCASSPKYSTEETQYFGPGTRLLVL.

The chain combines TRBV10-1 with TRBJ2-4; D may be TRBD1 or TRBD2 (5 bases each). Germline loops: CDR1 WNHNN, CDR2 SYGVQD (reference sequence). This CDR3 spans 16 amino acids. Trimming left V 2 bases short and J 5 bases short, with 16 bases between. The DNA of the CDR3 is TGCGCCAGCAGTGAGAGAGTCTCCCCGGGGCAAAACATTCAGTACTTC. It encodes CASSERVSPGQNIQYF.

V and J are TRBV12-3 or TRBV12-4 and TRBJ1-1; TRBD1 agrees at 12 bases. The CDR3 has 13 amino acids. V shed 7 bases, J shed 8 bases, and the junction held 5 bases outside the gene matches. The CDR3 spells CASTRDRGLEAFF. CDR3 bases: TGTGCCAGCACCCGGGACAGGGGGCTAGAAGCTTTCTTT.

The sample holds a few counts of this clonotype. The V and J genes are TRBV20-1 and TRBJ2-3, with D uncertain. The length of the CDR3 is 12 residues. V lost 5 bases to trimming and J lost 1 base, with 7 bases between them. Germline V gene data show CDR1 as DFQATT and CDR2 as SNEGSKA (reference sequence). CDR3 sequence: CSAVYRTDTQYF. CDR3 DNA sequence: TGCAGTGCTGTATACCGCACAGATACGCAGTATTTT.

The chain recombines TRBV6-5 with TRBJ2-2; D is uncertain. Trimming shortened V by 4 bases and J by 6 bases, and 9 bases separated the two germline ends. CDR3 length equals 13 residues. Germline V gene data show CDR1 as MNHEY and CDR2 as SVGAGI. The CDR3 nucleotides are TGTGCCAGCAGTTCTCTTAGGCCCGGGGAGCTGTTTTTT. Amino acid sequence: CASSSLRPGELFF.

J is TRBJ1-2 and V is TRBV6-5, with 7 bases aligning to TRBD1. CDR3 length: 15 residues. CDR1 is MNHEY and CDR2 is SVGAGI in the germline V gene. The ends lost 11 bases at V and 0 bases at J; junction bases unmatched: 12. This chain's CDR3 is CACGRGGTANYGYTF. The CDR3 region has the DNA TGTGCCTGCGGTCGGGGGGGGACAGCTAACTATGGCTACACCTTC.

Remarks on this clonotype: One junction end does not reproduce the germline sequence, and a read error may be involved. The rearrangement uses TRBV9 and TRBJ2-1; no reliable D call. The germline gives CDR1 SGDLS, CDR2 YYNGEE. This CDR3 has 14 amino acids. CDR3 bases: TGTGCCAGCAGCGGCGGCCATTTTCTCAATGAGCAGTTGTTC. This sequence encodes CASSGGHFLNEQLF.

This clonotype occurred a few times. This chain joins TRBV4-1 and TRBJ2-2; unclear D gene. Germline CDR1 and CDR2: MGHRA and YSYEKL. V was clipped by 5 bases and J by 2 bases, with 9 bases between them. The length of the CDR3 is 14 residues. The CDR3 nucleotides read TGCGCCAGCAGCGTCCGAGACAACACCGGGGAGCTGTTTTTT. This encodes CASSVRDNTGELFF.

The chain recombines TRBV7-9 with TRBJ2-3; 8 bases are a match to TRBD2. With 4 bases clipped from V and 4 bases from J, the junction kept 13 bases outside the gene matches. The germline V gene has CDR1 SEHNR and CDR2 FQNEAQ (reference sequence). This CDR3 spans 17 amino acids. CDR3 DNA sequence: TGTGCCAGCAGCTCCGTCTTAGGCGGGAGGATAGCAGATACGCAGTATTTT. Protein sequence: CASSSVLGGRIADTQYF.

V is TRBV12-3 or TRBV12-4 and J is TRBJ2-3; 10 bases align to TRBD2. V trimming: 5 bases; J trimming: 3 bases; junction bases outside the gene matches: 5. There are 15 residues in the CDR3. In DNA, the CDR3 is TGTGCCAGCAGTCCTAGCGGGAGTGGGACAGATACGCAGTATTTT. This gives the protein CASSPSGSGTDTQYF.

The J gene is TRBJ1-1, the V gene TRBV12-5, with D unclear. Germline V CDR1 and CDR2: LGHNT, FRNRAP. CDR3 size: 11 residues. The V and J ends lost 5 bases and 1 base respectively, with 2 bases between them. The CDR3 protein is CASGQNTEAFF. The DNA for the CDR3 is TGTGCTAGTGGTCAGAACACTGAAGCTTTCTTT.

Regarding this clonotype: This may be a read error: a much more frequent sequence differs by one nucleotide. V and J are TRBV5-1 and TRBJ2-1; D perhaps matches TRBD1 (6 bases). Germline loops: CDR1 SGHRS, CDR2 YFSETQ. The CDR3 length is 15 residues. The CDR3 DNA reads as TGCGCCAGCAGCTTGCCCCAGGGGTCCTACAATGAGAAGTTCTTC. Its translation: CASSLPQGSYNEKFF.

The J gene is TRBJ1-1, the V gene TRBV20-1, with D perhaps TRBD1 (5 bases). The CDR3 has 15 residues. In germline, CDR1 is DFQATT, CDR2 SNEGSKA (reference sequence). Trimming removed 3 bases at V and 0 bases at J, with 14 bases between. CDR3: CSASRNPRVNTEAFF. The DNA of the CDR3 is TGCAGTGCTAGCAGGAACCCCAGGGTGAACACTGAAGCTTTCTTT.

The V and J genes are TRBV28 and TRBJ1-5; D is unclear. V shed 6 bases and J shed 0 bases, with 9 bases lying between them. Per the germline V gene, CDR1 is MDHEN and CDR2 is SYDVKM. The CDR3 contains 14 residues. This CDR3 reads CASRPLVSNQPQHF. CDR3 in DNA: TGTGCCAGCAGGCCTTTAGTTAGCAATCAGCCCCAGCATTTT.

This clonotype has a handful of counts. The chain carries TRBV20-1 and TRBJ1-1; D gene ambiguous. Looked up from germline, CDR1 is DFQATT and CDR2 is SNEGSKA (reference sequence). The V and J ends lost 6 bases and 2 bases respectively, with 10 bases between them. The CDR3 contains 12 residues. CDR3: CSARIANTEAFF. The CDR3 region has the DNA TGCAGTGCCAGGATAGCCAACACTGAAGCTTTCTTT.

This clonotype was observed at least ten times. V usage is TRBV3-1 and J usage is TRBJ2-1; D unresolved. The CDR3 runs to 15 residues. Trimming shortened V by 1 base and J by 7 bases, and 14 bases separated the two germline ends. Germline lookup yields CDR1 LGHDT and CDR2 YNNKEL (reference sequence). This chain's CDR3 is CASSQGRPGRNEQFF. Here the CDR3 DNA reads TGTGCCAGCAGCCAAGGGCGGCCGGGCAGGAATGAGCAGTTCTTC.

The V call is TRBV5-5, the J call TRBJ2-3; tentative D call: TRBD1 (6 bases). This CDR3 has 14 residues. Germline V gives CDR1 SGHKS, CDR2 YYEKEE (reference sequence). Deletions cut 1 base from V and 3 bases from J, with 9 bases between. Here the CDR3 reads CASSLWQGTDTQYF. CDR3 bases: TGTGCCAGCAGCTTGTGGCAGGGGACAGATACGCAGTATTTT.